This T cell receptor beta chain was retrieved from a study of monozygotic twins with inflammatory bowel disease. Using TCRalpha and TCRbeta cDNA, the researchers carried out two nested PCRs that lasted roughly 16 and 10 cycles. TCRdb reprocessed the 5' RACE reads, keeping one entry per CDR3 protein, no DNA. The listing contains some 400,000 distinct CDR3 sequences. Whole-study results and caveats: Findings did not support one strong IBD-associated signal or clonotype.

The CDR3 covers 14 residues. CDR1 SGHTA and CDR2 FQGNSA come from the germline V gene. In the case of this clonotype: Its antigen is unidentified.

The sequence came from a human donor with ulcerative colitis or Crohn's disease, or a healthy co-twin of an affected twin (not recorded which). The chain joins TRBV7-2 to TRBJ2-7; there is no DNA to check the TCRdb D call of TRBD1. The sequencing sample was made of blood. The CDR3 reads CASSLGAGGYEQYF.